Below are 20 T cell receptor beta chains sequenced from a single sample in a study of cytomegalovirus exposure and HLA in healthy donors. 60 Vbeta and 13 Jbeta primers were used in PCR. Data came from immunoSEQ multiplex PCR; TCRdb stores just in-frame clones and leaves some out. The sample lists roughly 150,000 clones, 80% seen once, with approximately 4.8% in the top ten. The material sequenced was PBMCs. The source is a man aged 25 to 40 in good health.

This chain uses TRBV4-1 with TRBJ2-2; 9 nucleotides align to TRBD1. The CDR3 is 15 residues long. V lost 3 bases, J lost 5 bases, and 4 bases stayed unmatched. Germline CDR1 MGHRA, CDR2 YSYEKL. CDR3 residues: CASSHHGQGTGELFF. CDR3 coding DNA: TGCGCCAGCAGCCATCACGGACAGGGGACCGGGGAGCTGTTTTTT.

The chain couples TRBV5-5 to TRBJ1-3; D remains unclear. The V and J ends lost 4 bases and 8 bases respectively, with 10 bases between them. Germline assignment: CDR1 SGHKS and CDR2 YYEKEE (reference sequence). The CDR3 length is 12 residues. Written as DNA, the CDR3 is TGTGCCAGCAGCGCAACTAGGGACACCATATATTTT. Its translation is CASSATRDTIYF.

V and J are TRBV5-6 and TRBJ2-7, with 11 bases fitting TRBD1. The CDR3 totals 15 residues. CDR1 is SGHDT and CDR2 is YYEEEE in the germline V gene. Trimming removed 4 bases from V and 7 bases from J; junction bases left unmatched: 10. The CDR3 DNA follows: TGTGCCAGCAGCAGACCCGGACAGGGGGCAGGGGAGCAGTACTTC. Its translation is CASSRPGQGAGEQYF.

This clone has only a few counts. The CDR3 spells CATSREYGGPYEQYF. Here the CDR3 DNA reads TGTGCCACCAGCAGAGAGTACGGAGGGCCGTACGAGCAGTACTTC. The rearrangement joins TRBV15 to TRBJ2-7; maybe TRBD2 (6 bases). The length of the CDR3 is 15 residues. Looked up from germline, CDR1 is LNHNV and CDR2 is YYDKDF (reference sequence). V was shortened by 0 bases and J by 4 bases, with 13 bases between the two germline ends.

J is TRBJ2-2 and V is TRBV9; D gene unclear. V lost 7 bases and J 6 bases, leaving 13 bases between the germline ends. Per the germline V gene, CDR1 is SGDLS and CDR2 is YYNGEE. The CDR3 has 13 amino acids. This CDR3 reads CASRFGASGELFF. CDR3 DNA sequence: TGTGCCAGCCGCTTTGGAGCGTCCGGGGAGCTGTTTTTT.

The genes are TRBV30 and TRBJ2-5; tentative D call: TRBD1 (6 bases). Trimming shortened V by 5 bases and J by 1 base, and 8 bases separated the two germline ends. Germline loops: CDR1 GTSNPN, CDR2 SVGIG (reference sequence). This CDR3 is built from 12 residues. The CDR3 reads CAWGDTQETQYF. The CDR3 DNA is TGTGCCTGGGGGGACACCCAAGAGACCCAGTACTTC.

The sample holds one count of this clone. The CDR3 DNA sequence: TGTGCCAGCAGTTTAAGAGGACAGGGATTGTACGAGCAGTACTTC. This translates into CASSLRGQGLYEQYF. V and J are TRBV27 and TRBJ2-7, with TRBD1 identical over 8 bases. V was clipped by 2 bases and J by 4 bases; unmatched bases: 7. Germline V gene sequence: CDR1 MNHEY, CDR2 SMNVEV (reference sequence). The CDR3 loop spans 15 amino acids.

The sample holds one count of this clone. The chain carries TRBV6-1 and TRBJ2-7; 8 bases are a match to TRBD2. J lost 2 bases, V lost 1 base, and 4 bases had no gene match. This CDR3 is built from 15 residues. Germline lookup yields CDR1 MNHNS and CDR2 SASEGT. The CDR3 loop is CASSEGGGLAYEQYF. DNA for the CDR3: TGTGCCAGCAGTGAAGGGGGGGGACTAGCCTACGAGCAGTACTTC.

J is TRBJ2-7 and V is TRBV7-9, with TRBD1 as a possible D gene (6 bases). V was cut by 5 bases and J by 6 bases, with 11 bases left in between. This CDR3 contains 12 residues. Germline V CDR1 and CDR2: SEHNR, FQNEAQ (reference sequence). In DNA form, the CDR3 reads TGTGCCAGCAGCGAAAGAGGGGGCGAGCAGTACTTC. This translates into CASSERGGEQYF.

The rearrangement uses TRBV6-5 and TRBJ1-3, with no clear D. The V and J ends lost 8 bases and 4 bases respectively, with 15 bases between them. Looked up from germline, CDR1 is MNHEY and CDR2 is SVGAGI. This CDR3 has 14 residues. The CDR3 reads CASRQRGSGNTIYF. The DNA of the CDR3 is TGTGCCAGCCGACAAAGAGGGTCCGGAAACACCATATATTTT.

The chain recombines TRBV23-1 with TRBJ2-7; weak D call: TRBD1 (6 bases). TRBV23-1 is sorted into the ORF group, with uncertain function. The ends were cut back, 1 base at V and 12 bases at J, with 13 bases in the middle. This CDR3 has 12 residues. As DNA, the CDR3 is TGCGCCAGCAGTCAATTTGACAGGATCCGGTACTTC. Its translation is CASSQFDRIRYF.

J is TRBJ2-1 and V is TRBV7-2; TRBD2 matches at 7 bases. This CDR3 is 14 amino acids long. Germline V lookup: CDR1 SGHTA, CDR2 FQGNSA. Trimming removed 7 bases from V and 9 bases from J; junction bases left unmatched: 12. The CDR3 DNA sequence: TGTGCCAGCACCCGCGGGGCAGGGAGGGGTGAGCAGTTCTTC. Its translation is CASTRGAGRGEQFF.

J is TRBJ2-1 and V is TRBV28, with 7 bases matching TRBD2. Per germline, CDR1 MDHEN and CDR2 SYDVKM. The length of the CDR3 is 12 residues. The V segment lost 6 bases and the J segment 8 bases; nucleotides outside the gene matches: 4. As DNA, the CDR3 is TGTGCCAGCAGGACGGCGGGGGATGAGCAGTTCTTC. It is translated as CASRTAGDEQFF.

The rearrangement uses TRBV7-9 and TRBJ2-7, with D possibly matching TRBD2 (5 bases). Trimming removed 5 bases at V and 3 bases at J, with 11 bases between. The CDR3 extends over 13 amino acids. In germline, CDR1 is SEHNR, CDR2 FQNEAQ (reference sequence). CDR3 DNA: TGTGCCAGCAGCCCCGGGATATTCTACGAGCAGTACTTC. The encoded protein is CASSPGIFYEQYF.

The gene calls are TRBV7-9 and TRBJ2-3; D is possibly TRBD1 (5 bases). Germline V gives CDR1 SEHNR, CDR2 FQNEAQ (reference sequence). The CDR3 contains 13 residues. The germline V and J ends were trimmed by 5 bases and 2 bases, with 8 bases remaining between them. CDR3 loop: CASSQDNTDTQYF. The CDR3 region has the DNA TGTGCCAGCAGCCAGGACAACACAGATACGCAGTATTTT.

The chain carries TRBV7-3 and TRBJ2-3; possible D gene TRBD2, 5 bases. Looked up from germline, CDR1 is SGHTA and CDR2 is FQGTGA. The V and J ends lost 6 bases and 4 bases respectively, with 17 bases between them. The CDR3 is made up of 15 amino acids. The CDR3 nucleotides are TGTGCCAGCAGTCAAGGGATCGGAGGCGCAGATACGCAGTATTTT. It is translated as CASSQGIGGADTQYF.

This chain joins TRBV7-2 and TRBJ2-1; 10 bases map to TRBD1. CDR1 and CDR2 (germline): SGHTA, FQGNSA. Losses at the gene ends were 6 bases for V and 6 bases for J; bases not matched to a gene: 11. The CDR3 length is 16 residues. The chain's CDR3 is CASSLDGTGVSNEQFF. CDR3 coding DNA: TGTGCCAGCAGTCTCGACGGGACAGGGGTTAGCAATGAGCAGTTCTTC.

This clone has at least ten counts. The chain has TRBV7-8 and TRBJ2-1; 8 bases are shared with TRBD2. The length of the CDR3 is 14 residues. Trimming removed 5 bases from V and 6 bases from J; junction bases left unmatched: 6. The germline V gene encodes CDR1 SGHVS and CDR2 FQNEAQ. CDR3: CASSGREGLNEQFF. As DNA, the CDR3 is TGTGCCAGCAGCGGCCGGGAGGGCCTCAATGAGCAGTTCTTC.

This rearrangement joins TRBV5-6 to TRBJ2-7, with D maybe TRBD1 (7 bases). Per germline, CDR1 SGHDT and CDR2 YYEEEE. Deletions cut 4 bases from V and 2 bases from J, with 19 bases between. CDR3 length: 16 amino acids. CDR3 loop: CASSPGGRGLPYEQYF. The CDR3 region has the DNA TGTGCCAGCAGCCCCGGGGGAAGGGGGCTTCCCTACGAGCAGTACTTC.

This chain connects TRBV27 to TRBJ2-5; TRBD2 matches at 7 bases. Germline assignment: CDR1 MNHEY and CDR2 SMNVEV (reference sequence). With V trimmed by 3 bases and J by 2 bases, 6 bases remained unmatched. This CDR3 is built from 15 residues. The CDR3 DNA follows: TGTGCCAGCAGTTTTTCGGCAGCGGGACAAGAGACCCAGTACTTC. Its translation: CASSFSAAGQETQYF.